A selection of T cell receptor beta chains follows, all from one sample in a study of cytomegalovirus exposure and HLA in healthy donors. Generated by immunoSEQ multiplex PCR, the TCRdb table keeps only in-frame clones and is missing some. The repertoire holds over 130,000 clones, with approximately 86% as singletons. The specimen was PBMCs. These receptors all stem from a woman aged 40 to 50 in good health and CMV-seronegative. CDR3s include the opening cysteine and the closing phenylalanine or tryptophan. Fields, in order: clone size, D gene, V gene, J gene, CDR3 DNA, CDR3 protein. The D gene is left open where the match is weak. Clone size is not always given. Where it is, it says once, few, many or a class for expanded clones.

abundance: NA; d_gene: TRBD2; v_gene: TRBV7-2; j_gene: TRBJ2-3; CDR3nt: TGTGCCAGCAGCTTAATGGCTAGCGGAAGCACAGATACGCAGTATTTT; CDR3aa: CASSLMASGSTDTQYF
abundance: NA; d_gene: NA; v_gene: TRBV4-3; j_gene: TRBJ2-2; CDR3nt: TGCGCCAGCAGCCAAGACTGGCCACCCAGGGAGCTGTTTTTT; CDR3aa: CASSQDWPPRELFF
abundance: NA; d_gene: NA; v_gene: TRBV6-6; j_gene: TRBJ2-6; CDR3nt: TGTGCCAGCAGGGACTTCAGCTCTGGGGCCAACGTCCTGACTTTC; CDR3aa: CASRDFSSGANVLTF
abundance: NA; d_gene: TRBD1; v_gene: TRBV7-6; j_gene: TRBJ2-5; CDR3nt: TGTGCCAGCAGTCTTCGACAGGGGGGGAACCAAGAGACCCAGTACTTC; CDR3aa: CASSLRQGGNQETQYF
abundance: NA; d_gene: NA; v_gene: TRBV21-1; j_gene: TRBJ1-1; CDR3nt: TGTGCCAGCAGCAAAACGTGGGACAGGGGGCCGAATGAAGCTTTCTTT; CDR3aa: CASSKTWDRGPNEAFF
abundance: NA; d_gene: NA; v_gene: TRBV5-1; j_gene: TRBJ1-2; CDR3nt: TGTGCCAGCAGCGGTCCAGTGCTCTATGGCTACACCTTC; CDR3aa: CASSGPVLYGYTF
abundance: NA; d_gene: TRBD2; v_gene: TRBV7-7; j_gene: TRBJ2-5; CDR3nt: TGTGCTAGCAGCTTGGGTGGGACTAGCGGTAAAGAGACCCAGTACTTC; CDR3aa: CASSLGGTSGKETQYF
abundance: NA; d_gene: TRBD1; v_gene: TRBV5-1; j_gene: TRBJ1-1; CDR3nt: TGCGCCAGCAGCTCCACAGGGGGCACTGAAGCTTTCTTT; CDR3aa: CASSSTGGTEAFF
abundance: NA; d_gene: NA; v_gene: TRBV4-1; j_gene: TRBJ1-1; CDR3nt: TGCGCCAGCAGCCAAGGAACCACGGTCCCCATGAACACTGAAGCTTTCTTT; CDR3aa: CASSQGTTVPMNTEAFF
abundance: NA; d_gene: TRBD2; v_gene: TRBV11-3; j_gene: TRBJ2-7; CDR3nt: TGTGCCAGCAGCGTAAATAGCGGGAGTTCCTACGAGCAGTACTTC; CDR3aa: CASSVNSGSSYEQYF
abundance: NA; d_gene: TRBD2; v_gene: TRBV27; j_gene: TRBJ2-7; CDR3nt: TGTGCCAGCAGTCCCTGGACTAGCGGGAGGAAGGCCTACGAGCAGTACTTC; CDR3aa: CASSPWTSGRKAYEQYF
abundance: NA; d_gene: NA; v_gene: TRBV7-9; j_gene: TRBJ2-7; CDR3nt: TGTGCCAGCAGCTACCCTCCCGGGCGGAGGTACGAGCAGTACTTC; CDR3aa: CASSYPPGRRYEQYF
abundance: NA; d_gene: TRBD1; v_gene: TRBV11-1; j_gene: TRBJ1-1; CDR3nt: TGTGCCAGCAGCACCCGGGACAGGATGAACACTGAAGCTCTCTTT; CDR3aa: CASSTRDRMNTEALF
abundance: NA; d_gene: NA; v_gene: TRBV11-3; j_gene: TRBJ2-7; CDR3nt: TGTGCCAGCAGCTCCATCTACGAGCAGTACTTC; CDR3aa: CASSSIYEQYF
abundance: NA; d_gene: TRBD2; v_gene: TRBV6-5; j_gene: TRBJ2-1; CDR3nt: TGTGCCAGCAGCTCCGGGGGGGCCCTCTACAATGAGCAGTTCTTC; CDR3aa: CASSSGGALYNEQFF
abundance: once; d_gene: TRBD2; v_gene: TRBV29-1; j_gene: TRBJ2-3; CDR3nt: TGCAGCGTTTTTGGGACTAGCGGGGCCTTCTACACAGATACGCAGTATTTT; CDR3aa: CSVFGTSGAFYTDTQYF
abundance: NA; d_gene: TRBD2; v_gene: TRBV5-8; j_gene: TRBJ2-1; CDR3nt: TGTGCCAGCAGCTTGTCAGCGGGAGGCTACAATGTGCAGTTCTTC; CDR3aa: CASSLSAGGYNVQFF
abundance: NA; d_gene: NA; v_gene: TRBV19; j_gene: TRBJ2-3; CDR3nt: TGTGCCAGTAGTAGCGGTAACTACGCCACAGATACGCAGTATTTT; CDR3aa: CASSSGNYATDTQYF
abundance: NA; d_gene: TRBD2; v_gene: TRBV7-9; j_gene: TRBJ2-5; CDR3nt: TGTTCCTCCGAGGGACTAGTCTCAGGAGAGACCCAGTACTTC; CDR3aa: CSSEGLVSGETQYF
abundance: NA; d_gene: TRBD2; v_gene: TRBV27; j_gene: TRBJ2-3; CDR3nt: TGTGCCAGCAGCAGTCTAGCGGGAGGGTTCACAGATACGCAGTATTTT; CDR3aa: CASSSLAGGFTDTQYF
abundance: NA; d_gene: NA; v_gene: TRBV2; j_gene: TRBJ1-6; CDR3nt: TGTGCCAGCCTTCTCCTCTATTCACCCCTCCACTTT; CDR3aa: CASLLLYSPLHF
abundance: NA; d_gene: NA; v_gene: TRBV6-5; j_gene: TRBJ1-1; CDR3nt: TGTGCCAGCTCAGGGAACACTGAAGCTTTCTTT; CDR3aa: CASSGNTEAFF
abundance: NA; d_gene: TRBD2; v_gene: TRBV11-2; j_gene: TRBJ2-4; CDR3nt: TGTGCCAGCAGCCGAGATAATATAGCGGGGGGAAAAAACATTCAGTACTTC; CDR3aa: CASSRDNIAGGKNIQYF
abundance: NA; d_gene: TRBD1; v_gene: TRBV7-2; j_gene: TRBJ1-4; CDR3nt: TGTGCCAGCACCCTAGGACAGGGGGCTGAAAAACTGTTTTTT; CDR3aa: CASTLGQGAEKLFF